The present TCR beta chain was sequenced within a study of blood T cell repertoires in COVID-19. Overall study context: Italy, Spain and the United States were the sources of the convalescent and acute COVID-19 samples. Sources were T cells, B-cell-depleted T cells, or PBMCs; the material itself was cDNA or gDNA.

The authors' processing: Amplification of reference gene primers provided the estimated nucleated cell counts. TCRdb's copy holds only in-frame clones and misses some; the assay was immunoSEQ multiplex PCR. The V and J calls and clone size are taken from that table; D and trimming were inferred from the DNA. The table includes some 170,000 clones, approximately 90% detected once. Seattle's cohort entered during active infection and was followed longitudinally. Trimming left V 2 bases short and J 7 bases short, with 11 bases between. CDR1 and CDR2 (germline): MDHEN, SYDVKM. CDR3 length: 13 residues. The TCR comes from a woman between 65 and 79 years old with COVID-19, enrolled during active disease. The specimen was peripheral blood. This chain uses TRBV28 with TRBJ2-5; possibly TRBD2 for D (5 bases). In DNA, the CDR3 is TGTGCCAGCAGTTTAGTTGCCGCGGGGACCCAGTACTTC. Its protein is CASSLVAAGTQYF.